The T cell receptor (beta chain) described here comes from a study of HIV-infected children after antiretroviral therapy interruption. Study as a whole: Children had CD4+ above 500, viral load below 50 copies/ml, either treatment arm.

Findings and limits, study-wide: Sorted CD45RA+ naive cells might include minor non-naive CD45RA+ cells.

The TCR library was built from RNA with a 3' RACE protocol and unique molecular identifiers. TCRdb independently ran MiXCR on the 3' RACE reads; one entry per CDR3 protein. The sample contains 30,000 to 40,000 distinct CDR3 sequences, about 6.5% of which appear only once. Stated treatment: PENTA 11 planned treatment interruption arm or continuous ART arm. This clonotype was recorded at least ten times. The antigen remains unidentified. Germline lookup yields CDR1 SGHTA and CDR2 FQGNSA. The CDR3 spans 15 residues. The J segment lost 6 bases and the V segment lost 5 bases, leaving 11 bases of the junction unmatched.

The clonotype originates from a pool of human donors with HIV. This chain uses TRBV7-2 with TRBJ1-1; TRBD1 agrees at 8 bases. Sequencing was performed on CD45RA+ CD4+ T cells from PBMCs, pooled from several time points, taken from a donor given antiretroviral therapy, either interrupted or continuous. Described subset: naive CD4+ CD45RA+ CD45RO- T cells. The CDR3 loop reads CASSARQGSGAEAFF. The CDR3 DNA reads as TGTGCCAGCAGCGCGCGACAGGGGAGTGGCGCTGAAGCTTTCTTT.